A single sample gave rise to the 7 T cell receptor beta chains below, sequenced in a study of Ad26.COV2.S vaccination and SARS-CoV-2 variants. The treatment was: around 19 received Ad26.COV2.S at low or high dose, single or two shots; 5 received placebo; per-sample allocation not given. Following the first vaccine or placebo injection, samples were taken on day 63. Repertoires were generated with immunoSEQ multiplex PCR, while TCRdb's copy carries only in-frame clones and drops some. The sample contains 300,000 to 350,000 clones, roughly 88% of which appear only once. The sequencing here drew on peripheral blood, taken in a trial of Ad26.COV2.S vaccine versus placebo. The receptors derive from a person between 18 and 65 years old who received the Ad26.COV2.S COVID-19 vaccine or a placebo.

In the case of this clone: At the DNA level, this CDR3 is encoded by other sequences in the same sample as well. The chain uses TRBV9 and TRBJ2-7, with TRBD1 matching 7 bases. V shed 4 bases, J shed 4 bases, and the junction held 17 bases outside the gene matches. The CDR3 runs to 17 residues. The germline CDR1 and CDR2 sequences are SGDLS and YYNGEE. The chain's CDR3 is CASSQDTTTGIKYEQYF. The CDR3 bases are TGTGCCAGCAGCCAGGACACCACGACAGGGATAAAGTACGAGCAGTACTTC.

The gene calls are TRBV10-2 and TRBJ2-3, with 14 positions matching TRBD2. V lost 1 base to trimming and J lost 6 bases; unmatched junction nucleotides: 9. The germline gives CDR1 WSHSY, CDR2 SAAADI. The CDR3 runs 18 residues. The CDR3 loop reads CASSELSTSGGARDTQYF. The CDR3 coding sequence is TGCGCCAGCAGTGAGTTGTCGACTAGCGGGGGGGCCAGGGATACGCAGTATTTT.

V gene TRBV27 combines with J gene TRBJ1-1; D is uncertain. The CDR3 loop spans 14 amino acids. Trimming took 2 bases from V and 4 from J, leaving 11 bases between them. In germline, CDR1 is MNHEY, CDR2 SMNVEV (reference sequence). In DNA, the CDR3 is TGTGCCAGCAGTTTACAAGGGATCTCCACTGAAGCTTTCTTT. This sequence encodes CASSLQGISTEAFF.

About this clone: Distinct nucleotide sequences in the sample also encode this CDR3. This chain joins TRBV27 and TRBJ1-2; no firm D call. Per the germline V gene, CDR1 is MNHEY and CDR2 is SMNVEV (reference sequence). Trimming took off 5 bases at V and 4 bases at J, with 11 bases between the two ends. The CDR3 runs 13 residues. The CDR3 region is CASSPGGGYGYTF. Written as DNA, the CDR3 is TGTGCCAGCAGTCCCGGAGGAGGCTATGGCTACACCTTC.

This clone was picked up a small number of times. For the CDR3, the DNA is TGTGCCAGCAGCCGGGGGATTGACTCTGGAAACACCATATATTTT. This sequence encodes CASSRGIDSGNTIYF. This chain joins TRBV9 and TRBJ1-3, with D perhaps TRBD1 (5 bases). V was pared by 4 bases and J by 0 bases, with 11 bases between. CDR3 size: 15 residues. Germline values: CDR1 SGDLS, CDR2 YYNGEE. The whole variable domain, remainder taken from reference TRBV9 and TRBJ1-3, is DSGVTQTPKHLITATGQRVTLRCSPRSGDLSVYWYQQSLDQGLQFLIQYYNGEERAKGNILERFSAQQFPDLHSELNLSSLELGDSALYFCASSRGIDSGNTIYFGEGSWLTVV.

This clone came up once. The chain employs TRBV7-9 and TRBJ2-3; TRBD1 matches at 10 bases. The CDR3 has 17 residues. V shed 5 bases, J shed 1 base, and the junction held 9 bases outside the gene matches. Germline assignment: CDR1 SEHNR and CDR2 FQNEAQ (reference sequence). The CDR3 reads CASSTRTGTGGTDTQYF. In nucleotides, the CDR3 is TGTGCCAGCAGCACCCGGACCGGGACAGGGGGCACAGATACGCAGTATTTT.

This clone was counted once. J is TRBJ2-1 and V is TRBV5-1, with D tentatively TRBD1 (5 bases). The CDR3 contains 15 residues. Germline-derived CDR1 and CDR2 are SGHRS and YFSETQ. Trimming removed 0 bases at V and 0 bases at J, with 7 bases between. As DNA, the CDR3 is TGCGCCAGCAGCTTGGAAGACAGCTCCTACAATGAGCAGTTCTTC. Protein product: CASSLEDSSYNEQFF. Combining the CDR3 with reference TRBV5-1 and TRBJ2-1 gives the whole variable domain KAGVTQTPRYLIKTRGQQVTLSCSPISGHRSVSWYQQTPGQGLQFLFEYFSETQRNKGNFPGRFSGRQFSNSRSEMNVSTLELGDSALYLCASSLEDSSYNEQFFGPGTRLTVL.